A selection of T cell receptor beta chains follows, all from one sample in a study of blood T cells in healthy people across ages. TCRdb re-called the 5' RACE reads with MiXCR, one entry per CDR3 protein. Of about 640,000 distinct CDR3 sequences in the sample, about 53% are singletons; the top ten hold 30% to 45%. The sequenced material came from blood. All receptors come from a man aged 60 to 69 in good health. Each CDR3 is given with its conserved first and last residue.

cdr3_length | j_call | v_call | cdr3_aa
17 | TRBJ2-3 | TRBV3-1 | CASSQDYGGPSTDTQYF
18 | TRBJ2-5 | TRBV3-1 | CASSQGTSGGDFWETQYF
16 | TRBJ2-3 | TRBV19 | CASKERGSVDTDTQYF
16 | TRBJ2-1 | TRBV5-5 | CASSLSGRGIYNEQFF
14 | NA | TRBV2 | CASRPTTRAYEQYF
15 | TRBJ2-7 | TRBV11-2 | CASSDSGVPPYEQYF
14 | TRBJ2-2 | TRBV11-2 | CASSLVEDTGELFF
15 | TRBJ1-3 | TRBV6-6 | CASSERGRSGNTIYF
16 | TRBJ1-1 | TRBV12-3/TRBV12-4 | CASSFSSGHSDTEAFF
14 | TRBJ2-7 | TRBV6-5 | CASSYSGDYYEQYF
16 | TRBJ2-1 | TRBV20-1 | CSAHSVEGAVYNEQFF
13 | TRBJ1-5 | TRBV15 | CATSDGRNQPQHF
13 | NA | TRBV6-1 | CASKDGQDYEQYF
15 | TRBJ2-7 | TRBV3-1 | CASSQRGGQGYEQYF
15 | TRBJ1-5 | TRBV4-1 | CASSQGDRGSQPQHF
15 | TRBJ2-1 | TRBV20-1 | CSARDPQGSYNEQFF
14 | TRBJ2-5 | TRBV5-1 | CASSYDRAQETQYF
15 | TRBJ2-7 | TRBV23-1 | CASSQANNPCYEQYF
17 | TRBJ1-5 | TRBV29-1 | CSVAGTEWGFSNQPQHF
15 | TRBJ1-6 | TRBV2 | CASIELTGGNSPLHF
13 | TRBJ2-7 | TRBV20-1 | CSALGRASYEQYF
15 | TRBJ2-1 | TRBV29-1 | CSVGTLKDRAAVKFF
14 | TRBJ2-2 | TRBV29-1 | CSVEVGLGTGELFF
14 | TRBJ1-1 | TRBV5-5 | CASSFQGLNTEAFF
13 | TRBJ2-7 | TRBV20-1 | CSARDGRAYEQYF
14 | TRBJ1-2 | TRBV28 | CASRRPDSNYGYTF
14 | TRBJ2-7 | TRBV20-1 | CSAPPTSGGREQYF